What follows are 30 T cell receptor beta chains derived from one specimen sequenced in a study of blood T cell repertoires in COVID-19. Sequencing used immunoSEQ multiplex PCR; TCRdb keeps in-frame clones, though not all of them. Of 250,000 or so clones detected, around 90% appear once; the ten largest clones hold approximately 3%. Sequenced: PBMCs or T cells enriched from blood (not recorded which). Receptors originate from a man aged 35 to 55 who had been exposed to COVID-19.

The genes are TRBV7-9 and TRBJ2-5, with 7 bases fitting TRBD1. This CDR3 is 11 amino acids long. Germline CDR1 SEHNR, CDR2 FQNEAQ (reference sequence). With V trimmed by 4 bases and J by 12 bases, 5 bases remained unmatched. CDR3 coding DNA: TGTGCCAGCAGCTCACCGGGACAGAAGTACTTC. This gives the protein CASSSPGQKYF.

With regard to this clone: The same CDR3 arises from other DNA sequences in this sample as well. The V and J genes are TRBV29-1 and TRBJ1-1; D is ambiguous. Germline CDR1 SQVTM, CDR2 ANQGSEA. V was cut by 4 bases and J by 4 bases, with 7 bases left in between. The CDR3 loop spans 11 amino acids. CDR3 DNA sequence: TGCAGCGTTGGTCTGTCCACTGAAGCTTTCTTT. Its translation: CSVGLSTEAFF.

This chain connects TRBV28 to TRBJ2-3; 9 bases are shared with TRBD1. From germline, CDR1 is MDHEN and CDR2 SYDVKM. Losses at the gene ends were 5 bases for V and 6 bases for J; bases not matched to a gene: 9. The CDR3 has 15 amino acids. In nucleotides, the CDR3 is TGTGCCAGCAGTGTCACAGGGGGCCATATGGATACGCAGTATTTT. Protein: CASSVTGGHMDTQYF.

The chain uses TRBV19 and TRBJ1-2, with D tentatively TRBD1 (5 bases). Germline V CDR1 and CDR2: LNHDA, SQIVND (reference sequence). This CDR3 is built from 16 residues. V lost 5 bases to trimming and J lost 3 bases, with 19 bases between them. CDR3 bases: TGTGCCAGTAGTTTCTTACGACAGACACCTTACTATGGCTACACCTTC. Translated: CASSFLRQTPYYGYTF.

V is TRBV5-1 and J is TRBJ2-5; no definite D call. Trimming shortened V by 3 bases and J by 4 bases, and 13 bases separated the two germline ends. Germline V gene data show CDR1 as SGHRS and CDR2 as YFSETQ. CDR3 length: 14 residues. CDR3 in amino acids: CASSYETSVETQYF. The CDR3 nucleotides are TGCGCCAGCAGCTACGAGACATCGGTAGAGACCCAGTACTTC.

The V call is TRBV18, the J call TRBJ1-1; D gene uncertain. Germline V lookup: CDR1 KGHSH, CDR2 LQKENI. The CDR3 has 14 amino acids. Trimming cost V 0 bases and J 5 bases, with 10 bases left between them. In DNA form, the CDR3 reads TGTGCCAGCTCACCACCGGGTGGGAGAACTGAAGCTTTCTTT. It translates to CASSPPGGRTEAFF.

V gene TRBV2 combines with J gene TRBJ2-1, with TRBD2 matching over 7 bases. V dropped 10 bases and J dropped 1; count of bases not matched to a gene: 10. Germline CDR1 SNHLY, CDR2 FYNNEI. The CDR3 consists of 15 residues. CDR3 coding DNA: TGTGCCACCACCCTATCGGGAGGATCCTACAATGAGCAGTTCTTC. Translated: CATTLSGGSYNEQFF.

This clone was recorded only once. This chain joins TRBV14 and TRBJ2-2; weak D call: TRBD2 (6 bases). From germline, CDR1 is SGHDN and CDR2 FVKESK. The V end lost 4 bases, the J end lost 4 bases, and 16 bases lay between the germline ends. This CDR3 contains 16 residues. DNA of the CDR3: TGTGCCAGCAGCCCGGCAGGGACTTTGAGCACCGGGGAGCTGTTTTTT. This gives the protein CASSPAGTLSTGELFF.

In DNA form, the CDR3 reads TGTGCCAGCAGCTTGGCCGGGACACAGAACACTGAAGCTTTCTTT. Translated, it gives CASSLAGTQNTEAFF. The chain has TRBV5-5 and TRBJ1-1; possible D gene TRBD1, 6 bases. Germline loops: CDR1 SGHKS, CDR2 YYEKEE (reference sequence). The V end was cut by 0 bases, the J end by 1 base, with 10 bases between. The CDR3 extends over 15 amino acids.

The chain couples TRBV7-3 to TRBJ2-1; 9 bases are a match to TRBD2. This CDR3 region has 16 residues. V lost 5 bases, J lost 0 bases, and 5 bases stayed unmatched. CDR1 is SGHTA and CDR2 is FQGTGA in the germline V gene. The CDR3 nucleotides are TGTGCCAGCAGCACGACTAGCGGCAGCTCCTACAATGAGCAGTTCTTC. This gives the protein CASSTTSGSSYNEQFF.

CDR3 residues: CASTSDSMSEAFF. The CDR3 region has the DNA TGTGCCAGCACCTCGGACAGTATGTCTGAAGCTTTCTTT. V is TRBV12-3 or TRBV12-4 and J is TRBJ1-1, with a weak D call TRBD1 (6 bases). This CDR3 has 13 amino acids. V shed 7 bases and J shed 6 bases, with 15 bases lying between them.

The chain combines TRBV5-1 with TRBJ2-7; TRBD1 matches at 7 bases. CDR3 length equals 14 residues. From germline, CDR1 is SGHRS and CDR2 YFSETQ. The trim removed 5 bases at V and 5 bases at J, leaving 10 bases unmatched. CDR3 bases: TGCGCCAGCAGACTCAGGGGGTCTATCGACGAGCAGTACTTC. This sequence encodes CASRLRGSIDEQYF.

This chain joins TRBV3-1 (or the pseudogene TRBV3-2) and TRBJ2-2; a possible D gene is TRBD2 (5 bases). CDR3 size: 15 residues. V lost 6 bases to trimming and J lost 3 bases, with 14 bases between them. The germline V gene has CDR1 LGHDT and CDR2 YNNKEL (reference sequence). The CDR3 reads CASRTDYTDTGELFF. CDR3 DNA sequence: TGTGCCAGCAGGACTGACTATACTGACACCGGGGAGCTGTTTTTT.

The genes are TRBV7-3 and TRBJ2-7; D uncertain. The CDR3 length is 13 residues. Looked up from germline, CDR1 is SGHTA and CDR2 is FQGTGA. V was clipped by 5 bases and J by 6 bases, with 14 bases between them. CDR3 loop: CASSETLGAEQYF. CDR3 nucleotides: TGTGCCAGCAGCGAGACGCTAGGTGCCGAGCAGTACTTC.

J is TRBJ2-2 and V is TRBV19, with 8 positions matching TRBD2. The length of the CDR3 is 14 residues. From germline, CDR1 is LNHDA and CDR2 SQIVND (reference sequence). Trimming took 4 bases from V and 4 from J; bases not matched to a gene: 2. CDR3 amino acids: CASSTSGSTGELFF. Here the CDR3 DNA reads TGTGCCAGTAGTACGAGCGGGAGCACCGGGGAGCTGTTTTTT.

The gene calls are TRBV18 and TRBJ2-3; TRBD1 matches 7 bases. The CDR3 totals 12 residues. Unmatched junction bases numbered 3, after V lost 3 bases and J lost 9 bases. Germline-derived CDR1 and CDR2 are KGHSH and LQKENI. CDR3 bases: TGTGCCAGCTCACCTGACAGGGAGACGCAGTATTTT. Residues: CASSPDRETQYF.

V is TRBV5-1 and J is TRBJ2-1, with D hard to call. This CDR3 has 13 amino acids. Between the trimmed V and J ends, which lost 0 bases and 8 bases, there was a span of 9 bases. Germline V CDR1 and CDR2: SGHRS, YFSETQ. The CDR3, as DNA: TGCGCCAGCAGCTTGGAAACTATTTATGAGCAGTTCTTC. Its protein product is CASSLETIYEQFF.

The chain carries TRBV7-9 and TRBJ1-1, with 11 bases aligning to TRBD1. This CDR3 is 17 amino acids long. V lost 5 bases, J lost 5 bases, and 13 bases stayed unmatched. Germline V gene data show CDR1 as SEHNR and CDR2 as FQNEAQ (reference sequence). CDR3: CASSPGQGARTRTEAFF. In DNA form, the CDR3 reads TGTGCCAGCAGCCCCGGACAGGGGGCAAGGACGAGGACTGAAGCTTTCTTT.

The rearrangement uses TRBV11-2 and TRBJ1-6, with D maybe TRBD1 (5 bases). CDR3 length: 15 residues. V lost 1 base and J 7 bases, leaving 11 bases between the germline ends. The germline V gene has CDR1 SGHAT and CDR2 FQNNGV. CDR3 protein: CASSLGPGINSPLHF. CDR3 DNA sequence: TGTGCCAGCAGCTTAGGCCCAGGGATAAATTCACCCCTCCACTTT.

This clone has a count of ten or more. The rearrangement uses TRBV7-6 and TRBJ2-7, with 7 bases fitting TRBD2. This CDR3 has 14 amino acids. Per germline, CDR1 SGHVS and CDR2 FNYEAQ. V dropped 4 bases and J dropped 7; count of bases not matched to a gene: 10. The CDR3 DNA reads TGTGCCAGCAGCTCCTCGACCCGGGGGGAAGAGCAGTACTTC. The encoded protein is CASSSSTRGEEQYF.

The sample holds one count of this clone. The V gene is TRBV27, the J gene TRBJ2-7; 9 positions agree with TRBD2. J was trimmed by 6 bases and V by 1 base; bases with no gene match: 13. Germline V gene data show CDR1 as MNHEY and CDR2 as SMNVEV (reference sequence). The CDR3 sequence is 17 residues long. The CDR3 DNA follows: TGTGCCAGCAGTTTATTAAGAGTAGCGGGAGTCCTAGCCGAGCAGTACTTC. Translating it yields CASSLLRVAGVLAEQYF.

This chain connects TRBV29-1 to TRBJ2-3; D is perhaps TRBD1 (7 bases). This CDR3 region has 15 residues. Germline assignment: CDR1 SQVTM and CDR2 ANQGSEA. Trimming removed 7 bases at V and 2 bases at J, with 19 bases between. CDR3 coding DNA: TGCAGCGGGACCCCTGGGGGGACAGTCACAGATACGCAGTATTTT. Translation: CSGTPGGTVTDTQYF.

The chain combines TRBV9 with TRBJ2-3; TRBD2 aligns across 13 bases. Looked up from germline, CDR1 is SGDLS and CDR2 is YYNGEE. This CDR3 spans 16 amino acids. The trim removed 4 bases at V and 3 bases at J, leaving 5 bases unmatched. In nucleotides, the CDR3 is TGTGCCAGCAGCTACGGGACTAGCGGGGAGACAGATACGCAGTATTTT. Translated, it gives CASSYGTSGETDTQYF. Combining the CDR3 with reference TRBV9 and TRBJ2-3 gives the whole variable domain DSGVTQTPKHLITATGQRVTLRCSPRSGDLSVYWYQQSLDQGLQFLIQYYNGEERAKGNILERFSAQQFPDLHSELNLSSLELGDSALYFCASSYGTSGETDTQYFGPGTRLTVL.

This clone was counted a few times. The chain uses TRBV2 and TRBJ2-7; 8 positions agree with TRBD2. The CDR3 contains 15 residues. Trimming took 3 bases from V and 1 from J; bases not matched to a gene: 5. CDR1 and CDR2 from the germline V gene are SNHLY and FYNNEI. This CDR3 reads CASSDELAASYEQYF. DNA of the CDR3: TGTGCCAGCAGTGATGAACTAGCGGCTTCCTACGAGCAGTACTTC.

The chain carries TRBV10-3 and TRBJ2-7; 11 bases are shared with TRBD1. V shed 2 bases, J shed 2 bases, and the junction held 2 bases outside the gene matches. CDR3 length: 15 amino acids. Germline V gene lookup returns CDR1 ENHRY and CDR2 SYGVKD. The CDR3 protein is CAISEPGQGAYEQYF. CDR3 in DNA: TGTGCCATCAGTGAGCCGGGACAGGGGGCCTACGAGCAGTACTTC.

The chain links TRBV28 to TRBJ2-3; D remains unclear. V was clipped by 6 bases and J by 1 base, with 5 bases between them. This CDR3 is built from 12 residues. Germline CDR1 and CDR2: MDHEN and SYDVKM. The CDR3 DNA sequence: TGTGCCAGCAGCCTTGGCACAGATACGCAGTATTTT. Translating gives CASSLGTDTQYF. Filled out from reference TRBV28 and TRBJ2-3, the complete variable domain reads DVKVTQSSRYLVKRTGEKVFLECVQDMDHENMFWYRQDPGLGLRLIYFSYDVKMKEKGDIPEGYSVSREKKERFSLILESASTNQTSMYLCASSLGTDTQYFGPGTRLTVL.

J is TRBJ2-1 and V is TRBV6-7; 9 bases map to TRBD2. TRBV6-7 is placed among ORFs of uncertain function. The CDR3 has 15 residues. V was pared by 4 bases and J by 9 bases, with 10 bases of the junction left unmatched. DNA of the CDR3: TGTGCCAGCAGTTCCCTCGGACTAGCGATTGGTGAGCAGTTCTTC. It codes for CASSSLGLAIGEQFF.

The chain employs TRBV14 and TRBJ2-1; possible D gene TRBD1, 6 bases. The V gene's germline CDR1 is SGHDN and CDR2 FVKESK. The CDR3 is 18 residues long. Deletions cut 0 bases from V and 7 bases from J, with 22 bases between. The CDR3 is CASSQDQGIVWARNEQFF. The CDR3 DNA reads TGTGCCAGCAGCCAAGATCAGGGGATTGTGTGGGCGAGGAATGAGCAGTTCTTC.

The V and J genes are TRBV9 and TRBJ2-7; 8 bases are a match to TRBD2. Germline loops: CDR1 SGDLS, CDR2 YYNGEE. CDR3 length: 14 amino acids. With 4 bases clipped from V and 0 bases from J, the junction kept 3 bases outside the gene matches. The CDR3 here is CASSPSGSSYEQYF. The CDR3 DNA is TGTGCCAGCAGCCCCAGCGGGAGCTCCTACGAGCAGTACTTC.

The chain couples TRBV28 to TRBJ1-2; no definite D call. V was cut by 1 base and J by 5 bases, with 11 bases left in between. Germline V gene data show CDR1 as MDHEN and CDR2 as SYDVKM. This CDR3 is 14 amino acids long. CDR3 nucleotides: TGTGCCAGCAGTTTATTGTCCAGCGGGTATGGCTACACCTTC. It is translated as CASSLLSSGYGYTF.